This T cell receptor (beta chain) came from a study of T cells in Graves' hyperthyroidism and ophthalmopathy. Overall study: The blood sample was taken at first diagnosis, before treatment began.

Amplification of TCR beta CDR3 regions used RNA as the template. The HTBI primer set drove a first-round RT-PCR of the TCR CDR3. From the multiplex PCR reads, TCRdb called clonotypes with MiXCR, one entry per CDR3 protein. The table shows 250,000 to 300,000 distinct CDR3 sequences, with roughly 15% occurring only once. The CDR3 is 15 residues long. V was cut by 0 bases and J by 3 bases, with 15 bases left in between. CDR1 and CDR2 from the germline V gene are DFQATT and SNEGSKA (reference sequence). Hyperthyroidism patients were newly diagnosed, had disease duration under 2 months, and were aged 18 to 65 years. This clonotype was counted between two and nine times.

This chain links TRBV20-1 with TRBJ2-7, with D perhaps matching TRBD2 (6 bases). The sample was blood. This TCR was sampled from a woman aged 50 to 60 with Graves' hyperthyroidism that later progressed to Graves' ophthalmopathy. The CDR3 DNA reads TGCAGTGCTAGAGATTTTCGGGGGAAGGGCTACGAGCAGTACTTC. As protein: CSARDFRGKGYEQYF.